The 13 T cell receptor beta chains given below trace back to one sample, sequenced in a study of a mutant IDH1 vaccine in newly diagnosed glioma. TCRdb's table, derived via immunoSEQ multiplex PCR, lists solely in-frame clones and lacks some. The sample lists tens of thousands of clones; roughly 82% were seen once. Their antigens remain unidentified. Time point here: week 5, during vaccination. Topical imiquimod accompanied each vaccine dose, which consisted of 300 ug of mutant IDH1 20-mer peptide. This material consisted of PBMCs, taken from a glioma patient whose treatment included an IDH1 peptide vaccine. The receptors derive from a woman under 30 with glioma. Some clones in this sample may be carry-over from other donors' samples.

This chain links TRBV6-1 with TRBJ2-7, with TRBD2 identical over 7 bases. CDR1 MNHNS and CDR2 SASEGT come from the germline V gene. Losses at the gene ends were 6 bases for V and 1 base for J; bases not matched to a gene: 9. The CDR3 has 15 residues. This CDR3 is CASRASLGGSYEQYF. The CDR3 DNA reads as TGTGCCAGCAGAGCGTCTCTGGGGGGGTCCTACGAGCAGTACTTC.

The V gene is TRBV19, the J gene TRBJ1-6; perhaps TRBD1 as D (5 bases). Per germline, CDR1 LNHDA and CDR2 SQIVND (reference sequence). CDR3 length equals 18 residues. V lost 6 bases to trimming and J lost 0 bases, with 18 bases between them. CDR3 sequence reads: CASRRGSDTGSYNSPLHF. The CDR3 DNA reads TGTGCCAGTAGGAGAGGGTCGGACACCGGCTCCTATAATTCACCCCTCCACTTT. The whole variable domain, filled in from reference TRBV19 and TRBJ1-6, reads DGGITQSPKYLFRKEGQNVTLSCEQNLNHDAMYWYRQDPGQGLRLIYYSQIVNDFQKGDIAEGYSVSREKKESFPLTVTSAQKNPTAFYLCASRRGSDTGSYNSPLHFGNGTRLTVT.

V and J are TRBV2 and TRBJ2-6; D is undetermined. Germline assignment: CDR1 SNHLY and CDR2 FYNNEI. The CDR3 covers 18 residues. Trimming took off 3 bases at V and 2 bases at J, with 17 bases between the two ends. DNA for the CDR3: TGTGCCAGCAGTGAGATTGGGCAGGAGTTGCCTGGGGCCAACGTCCTGACTTTC. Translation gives CASSEIGQELPGANVLTF.

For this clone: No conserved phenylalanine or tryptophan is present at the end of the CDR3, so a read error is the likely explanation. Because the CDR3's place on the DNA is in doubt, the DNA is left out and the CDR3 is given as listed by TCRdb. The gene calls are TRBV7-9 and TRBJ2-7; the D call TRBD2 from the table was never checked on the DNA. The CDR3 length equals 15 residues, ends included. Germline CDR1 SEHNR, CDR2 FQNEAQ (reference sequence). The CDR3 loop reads CASSSDPTSSHEQHL.

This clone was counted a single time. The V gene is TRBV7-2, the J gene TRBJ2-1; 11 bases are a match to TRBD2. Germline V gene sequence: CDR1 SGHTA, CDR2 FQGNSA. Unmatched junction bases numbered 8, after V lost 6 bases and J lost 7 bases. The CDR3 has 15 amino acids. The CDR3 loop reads CASRRLAGSGNEQFF. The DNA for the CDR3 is TGTGCCAGCAGGCGACTAGCGGGGTCGGGGAATGAGCAGTTCTTC.

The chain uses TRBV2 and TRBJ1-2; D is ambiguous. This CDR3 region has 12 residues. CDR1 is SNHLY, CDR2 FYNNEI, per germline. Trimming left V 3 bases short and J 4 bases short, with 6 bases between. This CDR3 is CASSESAYGYTF. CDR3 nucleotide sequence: TGTGCCAGCAGTGAGTCAGCCTATGGCTACACCTTC. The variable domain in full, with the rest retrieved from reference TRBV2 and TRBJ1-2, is EPEVTQTPSHQVTQMGQEVILRCVPISNHLYFYWYRQILGQKVEFLVSFYNNEISEKSEIFDDQFSVERPDGSNFTLKIRSTKLEDSAMYFCASSESAYGYTFGSGTRLTVV.

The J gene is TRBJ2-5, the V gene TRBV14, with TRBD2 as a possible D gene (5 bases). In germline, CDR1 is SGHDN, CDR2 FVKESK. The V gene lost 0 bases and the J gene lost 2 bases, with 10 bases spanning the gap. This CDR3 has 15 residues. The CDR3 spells CASSQDGIWQETQYF. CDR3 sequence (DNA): TGTGCCAGCAGCCAAGACGGGATTTGGCAAGAGACCCAGTACTTC.

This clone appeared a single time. In nucleotides, the CDR3 is TGTGCCAGCAGTCCAAATGTCGGCGGGAGCAATCAGCCCCAGCATTTT. Amino acid sequence: CASSPNVGGSNQPQHF. V usage is TRBV27 and J usage is TRBJ1-5; D not certain. Trimming removed 5 bases from V and 1 base from J, with 15 bases in between. The CDR3 extends over 16 amino acids. Germline V gene sequence: CDR1 MNHEY, CDR2 SMNVEV (reference sequence).

The CDR3 here is CASSLARDRGGEQFF. The DNA for the CDR3 is TGTGCCAGCAGCTTAGCCAGGGATCGAGGCGGTGAGCAGTTCTTC. The chain combines TRBV7-9 with TRBJ2-1; a weak D match, TRBD1 (5 bases). CDR1 is SEHNR and CDR2 is FQNEAQ in the germline V gene (reference sequence). Trimming cost V 0 bases and J 9 bases, with 15 bases left between them. The CDR3 extends over 15 amino acids. Full variable domain (outside the CDR3, taken from reference TRBV7-9 and TRBJ2-1): DTGVSQNPRHKITKRGQNVTFRCDPISEHNRLYWYRQTLGQGPEFLTYFQNEAQLEKSRLLSDRFSAERPKGSFSTLEIQRTEQGDSAMYLCASSLARDRGGEQFFGPGTRLTVL.

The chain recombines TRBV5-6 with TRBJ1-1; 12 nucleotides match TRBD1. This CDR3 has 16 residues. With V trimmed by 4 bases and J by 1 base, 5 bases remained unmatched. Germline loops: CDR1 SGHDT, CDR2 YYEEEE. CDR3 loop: CASSLGQGAWNTEAFF. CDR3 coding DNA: TGTGCCAGCAGCCTGGGACAGGGGGCGTGGAACACTGAAGCTTTCTTT.

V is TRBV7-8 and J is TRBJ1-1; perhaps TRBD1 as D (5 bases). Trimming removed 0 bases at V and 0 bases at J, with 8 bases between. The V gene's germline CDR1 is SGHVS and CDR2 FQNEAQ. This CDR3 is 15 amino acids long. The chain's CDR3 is CASSLAGALNTEAFF. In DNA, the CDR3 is TGTGCCAGCAGCTTAGCAGGGGCCTTGAACACTGAAGCTTTCTTT.

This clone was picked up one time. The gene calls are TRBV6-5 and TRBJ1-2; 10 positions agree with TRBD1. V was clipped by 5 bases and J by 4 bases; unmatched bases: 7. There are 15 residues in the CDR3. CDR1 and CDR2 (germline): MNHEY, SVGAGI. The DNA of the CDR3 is TGTGCCAGCAGTCCCCGGACAGGGGGGGGCTATGGCTACACCTTC. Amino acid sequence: CASSPRTGGGYGYTF.

The DNA for the CDR3 is TGCGCCAGCAGCTTTGGGGCAACAGCCCGGGGCTACACCTTC. Protein: CASSFGATARGYTF. The rearrangement joins TRBV5-1 to TRBJ1-2; possibly TRBD1 for D (5 bases). The CDR3 runs to 14 residues. The V gene's germline CDR1 is SGHRS and CDR2 YFSETQ. Deletions cut 2 bases from V and 8 bases from J, with 16 bases between.